This T cell receptor beta chain was recorded in a study of blood T cell repertoires in COVID-19. This CDR3 has 17 amino acids. Germline CDR1 MGHRA, CDR2 YSYEKL. Trimming at V came to 6 bases and at J to 4 bases, leaving 15 bases not matched to a gene. The table lists this clone with a count of one. The method was immunoSEQ multiplex PCR; TCRdb's version includes in-frame clones alone and lacks a portion of them. The table shows almost 200,000 clones, with roughly nine tenths occurring only once. The receptor's source is a woman in her 70s with acute or convalescent COVID-19. Material for sequencing was peripheral blood. This chain joins TRBV4-1 and TRBJ2-3; 8 bases are shared with TRBD2. The CDR3 region is CASRPSLAGRAPDTQYF. The CDR3 DNA reads TGCGCCAGCAGACCTTCTTTAGCGGGGAGAGCCCCAGATACGCAGTATTTT.